This TCR beta chain came from a study of blood T cell repertoires in COVID-19. Germline trimming cut 5 bases from V and 2 bases from J; bases unmatched to any gene: 2. Germline loops: CDR1 WNHNN, CDR2 SYGVQD (reference sequence). This CDR3 has 16 residues. Under the authors' procedure: The assay estimated nucleated cells by amplifying reference gene primers. Generated by immunoSEQ multiplex PCR, the TCRdb table keeps only in-frame clones and is missing some. From that table come the V and J calls and clone size; the DNA was used to work out D and trimming. The data contain about 200,000 clones, 70% to 85% of them singletons.

The clonotype comes from a man in his forties who had recovered from COVID-19. The chain is built from TRBV10-1 and TRBJ2-6; 11 bases are a match to TRBD1. What was sequenced was PBMCs or T cells enriched from blood (not recorded which). The DNA for the CDR3 is TGCGCCAGCAGTTCGGGACAGGGGGCTGGGGCCAACGTCCTGACTTTC. Its protein is CASSSGQGAGANVLTF.